These T cell receptor beta chains were read from a single sample in a study. TCRdb called the 5' RACE reads again in MiXCR, with one record for every CDR3 protein. The data contain over 40,000 distinct CDR3 sequences, approximately 28% of them singletons. Source material: tumor-infiltrating memory CD4+ T cells sorted from the breast tumor. Receptors originate from a female donor with breast cancer. Each CDR3 is given with its conserved first and last residue. Each record gives: clone size, V gene, J gene, D gene, CDR3 DNA, CDR3 protein. A D gene is named only where the DNA matches it firmly. The listing skips clone size in some rows; elsewhere it reads once, few, many or a size class.

.	TRBV9	TRBJ2-5	.	TGTGCCAGCAGCTTGAGGTTGGAGACCCAGTACTTC	CASSLRLETQYF
few	TRBV28	TRBJ2-7	.	TGTGCCAGCAGTATCTGGGGAAGGGGGTCCTACGAGCAGTACTTC	CASSIWGRGSYEQYF
.	TRBV24-1	TRBJ2-5	TRBD1	TGTGCCACCAGGGGCCTTGGGACAGGGTTGGAAGAGACCCAGTACTTC	CATRGLGTGLEETQYF
.	TRBV4-3	TRBJ2-2	TRBD1	TGCGCCAGCAGCCAAGTAAGGGGACAGGGGGACACCGGGGAGCTGTTTTTT	CASSQVRGQGDTGELFF
.	TRBV6-6	TRBJ1-5	.	TGTGCCAGCAGTTTTAGTGGGGCGCATCAGCCCCAGCATTTT	CASSFSGAHQPQHF
.	TRBV7-6	TRBJ1-4	.	TGTGCCAGCAGCTTAGGAGGTGTGGGGCTGGGAGAAAAACTGTTTTTT	CASSLGGVGLGEKLFF
many	TRBV4-3	TRBJ2-1	.	TGCGCCAGCAGCCCTGGGCATGAGCAGTTCTTC	CASSPGHEQFF
few	TRBV4-1	TRBJ2-7	.	TGCGCCAGCAGCCAACTACAGGGTCGGGAGCAGTACTTC	CASSQLQGREQYF
few	TRBV28	TRBJ2-2	.	TGTGCCAGCAGCAATTGGGGCAGGGCGTCCACCGGGGAGCTGTTTTTT	CASSNWGRASTGELFF
.	TRBV5-6	TRBJ2-1	.	TGTGCCAGCAGCTTAGGTTCGTTTAGGAATGAGCAGTTCTTC	CASSLGSFRNEQFF
.	TRBV6-5	TRBJ1-1	.	TGTGCCAGCAGAAAAGGGGGACGTAACGCTTTCTTT	CASRKGGRNAFF
.	TRBV7-9	TRBJ2-7	TRBD1	TGTGCCAGCAGCCGAAAGACAGGGAACGAGCAGTACTTC	CASSRKTGNEQYF
.	TRBV6-9	TRBJ2-7	TRBD2	TGTGCCAGCAGTACTCAAGCCGGGACTAGCGGCTCCTACGAGCAGTACTTC	CASSTQAGTSGSYEQYF
few	TRBV12-3/TRBV12-4	TRBJ2-3	TRBD2	TGTGCCAGCAGTTTAAGGCTAGCGGGAGTCACAGATACGCAGTATTTT	CASSLRLAGVTDTQYF
few	TRBV9	TRBJ2-1	.	TGTGCCAGCAGCGTCGAGGGGTTAAATGAGCAGTTCTTC	CASSVEGLNEQFF
.	TRBV13	TRBJ2-3	.	TGTGCCAGCAGCTTAGTTAGGAGAAGCACAGATACGCAGTATTTT	CASSLVRRSTDTQYF
many	TRBV9	TRBJ1-2	TRBD1	TGTGCCAGCAGCGGAACAGGGGGACTCTATGGCTACACCTTC	CASSGTGGLYGYTF
many	TRBV4-2	TRBJ1-1	.	TGTGCCAGCAGCCAACACCTAGGACAGTTGAACACTGAAGCTTTCTTT	CASSQHLGQLNTEAFF
few	TRBV9	TRBJ2-3	TRBD1	TGTGCCAGCAGCGACGGGGGGACAGGGAGCACAGATACGCAGTATTTT	CASSDGGTGSTDTQYF
.	TRBV20-1	TRBJ1-5	TRBD1	TGCAGTGCTAGACCCAGACAGGGCGGGGGCCAGCCCCAGCATTTT	CSARPRQGGGQPQHF
few	TRBV24-1	TRBJ2-3	.	TGTGCCACCAGTGATCGTCGGTTAGCGGACTTACCGCATACGCAGTATTTT	CATSDRRLADLPHTQYF
few	TRBV20-1	TRBJ2-7	.	TGCAGTGCTAGTTCTAGCGTGGGCGAGCAGTACTTC	CSASSSVGEQYF
.	TRBV7-9	TRBJ2-1	.	TGTGCCAGCAGCTTAGTGGGTGAATTGTACAATGAGCAGTTCTTC	CASSLVGELYNEQFF
.	TRBV10-3	TRBJ2-7	.	TGTGCCATCAGTGAGGTTCCCACCTACGAGCAGTACTTC	CAISEVPTYEQYF
few	TRBV7-2	TRBJ2-7	TRBD2	TGTGCCAGCAGCCCAGCGATACTAGCGGGAGGGCCCTACGAGCAGTACTTC	CASSPAILAGGPYEQYF